A selection of T cell receptor beta chains follows, all from one sample in a study of human T cells and chemical hapten exposure. MiXCR, run by TCRdb on the RACE reads, gives a single entry per CDR3 protein. Of more than 45,000 distinct CDR3 sequences listed, around 12% are singletons. The sequencing here drew on whole blood, taken in connection with sensitization to the hapten diphenylcyclopropenone (DPC). Source of these receptors: a man aged 25-45 years with alopecia areata. Some clones in this sample may be carry-over from other donors' samples. The CDR3 runs from the conserved cysteine through the conserved F or W. Fields, in order: V gene, clone size, D gene, J gene, CDR3 protein, CDR3 DNA. D genes are given only for firm matches. Some rows mark clone size as missing; the rest say once, few, many or name a class of expanded clone.

v_call: TRBV28; clone_size: many; d_call: NA; j_call: TRBJ1-2; cdr3_aa: CASSLPSLYGYTF; cdr3_nt: TGTGCCAGCAGTTTACCCAGTCTCTATGGCTACACCTTC
v_call: TRBV20-1; clone_size: many; d_call: TRBD1; j_call: TRBJ1-1; cdr3_aa: CSARSTGGSSTEAFF; cdr3_nt: TGCAGTGCTAGATCAACAGGGGGCTCTAGCACTGAAGCTTTCTTT
v_call: TRBV4-1; clone_size: few; d_call: NA; j_call: TRBJ1-4; cdr3_aa: CASRQVGRQKNEKLFF; cdr3_nt: TGCGCCAGCAGACAAGTGGGGAGACAGAAAAATGAAAAACTGTTTTTT
v_call: TRBV9; clone_size: many; d_call: NA; j_call: TRBJ2-1; cdr3_aa: CASAHTPDRSYNEQFF; cdr3_nt: TGTGCCAGCGCCCACACTCCCGACAGGTCCTACAATGAGCAGTTCTTC
v_call: TRBV4-3; clone_size: NA; d_call: TRBD2; j_call: TRBJ2-1; cdr3_aa: CASSQDLAGGQYNEQFF; cdr3_nt: TGCGCCAGCAGCCAAGATCTAGCGGGGGGGCAGTACAATGAGCAGTTCTTC
v_call: TRBV18; clone_size: many; d_call: NA; j_call: TRBJ2-7; cdr3_aa: CASSSTGISYEQYF; cdr3_nt: TGTGCCAGCTCATCTACAGGGATCTCCTACGAGCAGTACTTC
v_call: TRBV6-2/TRBV6-3; clone_size: few; d_call: NA; j_call: TRBJ2-2; cdr3_aa: CASSRNTGELFF; cdr3_nt: TGTGCCAGCAGTCGAAACACCGGGGAGCTGTTTTTT
v_call: TRBV27; clone_size: few; d_call: TRBD1; j_call: TRBJ1-2; cdr3_aa: CASSHRGDGYTF; cdr3_nt: TGTGCCAGCAGTCACAGGGGAGATGGCTACACCTTC
v_call: TRBV29-1; clone_size: few; d_call: TRBD2; j_call: TRBJ2-7; cdr3_aa: CSVLAGQGEQYF; cdr3_nt: TGCAGCGTTCTAGCGGGGCAGGGGGAGCAGTACTTC
v_call: TRBV12-3/TRBV12-4; clone_size: few; d_call: NA; j_call: TRBJ2-5; cdr3_aa: CASSLSQETQYF; cdr3_nt: TGTGCCAGCAGTTTATCCCAAGAGACCCAGTACTTC
v_call: TRBV29-1; clone_size: few; d_call: TRBD1; j_call: TRBJ1-1; cdr3_aa: CSGGQGNTEAFF; cdr3_nt: TGCAGCGGTGGACAGGGCAACACTGAAGCTTTCTTT
v_call: TRBV7-9; clone_size: many; d_call: NA; j_call: TRBJ1-2; cdr3_aa: CASSLGNKINYGYTF; cdr3_nt: TGTGCCAGCAGCTTAGGAAACAAAATAAACTATGGCTACACCTTC
v_call: TRBV5-4; clone_size: NA; d_call: NA; j_call: TRBJ2-1; cdr3_aa: CASIRKGGYNEQFF; cdr3_nt: TGTGCCAGCATTCGAAAGGGTGGATACAATGAGCAGTTCTTC
v_call: TRBV13; clone_size: many; d_call: TRBD1; j_call: TRBJ1-1; cdr3_aa: CASRTWTGNTEAFF; cdr3_nt: TGTGCCAGCAGAACTTGGACAGGGAACACTGAAGCTTTCTTT
v_call: TRBV7-6; clone_size: NA; d_call: NA; j_call: TRBJ2-2; cdr3_aa: CASSLNQGGDTGELFF; cdr3_nt: TGTGCCAGCAGCTTAAACCAGGGGGGAGACACCGGGGAGCTGTTTTTT
v_call: TRBV7-9; clone_size: many; d_call: NA; j_call: TRBJ2-7; cdr3_aa: CASSLQVSYEQYF; cdr3_nt: TGTGCCAGCAGCCTTCAGGTTTCCTACGAGCAGTACTTC
v_call: TRBV29-1; clone_size: large; d_call: NA; j_call: TRBJ2-3; cdr3_aa: CVEWDTSTDTQYF; cdr3_nt: TGCGTAGAGTGGGATACTAGCACAGATACGCAGTATTTT
v_call: TRBV10-3; clone_size: NA; d_call: TRBD1; j_call: TRBJ2-7; cdr3_aa: CAIRPGTGLYEQYF; cdr3_nt: TGTGCCATCAGACCCGGGACAGGCTTGTACGAGCAGTACTTC
v_call: TRBV28; clone_size: once; d_call: NA; j_call: TRBJ1-1; cdr3_aa: CASSFRPTEAFF; cdr3_nt: TGTGCCAGCAGTTTCAGGCCCACTGAAGCTTTCTTT
v_call: TRBV7-3; clone_size: many; d_call: NA; j_call: TRBJ1-1; cdr3_aa: CASSLITRGEAFF; cdr3_nt: TGTGCCAGCAGCTTAATAACGAGGGGTGAAGCTTTCTTT
v_call: TRBV9; clone_size: NA; d_call: NA; j_call: TRBJ2-5; cdr3_aa: CASSVSGARETQYF; cdr3_nt: TGTGCCAGCAGCGTGTCGGGGGCGAGAGAGACCCAGTACTTC
v_call: TRBV18; clone_size: NA; d_call: TRBD1; j_call: TRBJ1-1; cdr3_aa: CASSPGQGQNTEAFF; cdr3_nt: TGTGCCAGCTCACCGGGACAGGGACAGAACACTGAAGCTTTCTTT
v_call: TRBV29-1; clone_size: NA; d_call: NA; j_call: TRBJ2-7; cdr3_aa: CSVVDRDPYEQYF; cdr3_nt: TGCAGCGTTGTGGACAGAGATCCCTACGAGCAGTACTTC
v_call: TRBV2; clone_size: many; d_call: TRBD2; j_call: TRBJ2-1; cdr3_aa: CATKTSGGAHEQFF; cdr3_nt: TGTGCCACCAAAACTAGCGGGGGGGCCCATGAGCAGTTCTTC
v_call: TRBV11-2; clone_size: few; d_call: NA; j_call: TRBJ2-7; cdr3_aa: CASSSSSAYEQYF; cdr3_nt: TGTGCCAGCAGCTCGTCGTCGGCCTACGAGCAGTACTTC
v_call: TRBV6-5; clone_size: few; d_call: TRBD2; j_call: TRBJ2-3; cdr3_aa: CASSYSGTSGGRDTQYF; cdr3_nt: TGTGCCAGCAGTTACTCAGGGACTAGCGGGGGACGGGATACGCAGTATTTT
v_call: TRBV29-1; clone_size: many; d_call: TRBD1; j_call: TRBJ2-3; cdr3_aa: CSVRTGSSTDTQYF; cdr3_nt: TGCAGCGTACGGACAGGATCTAGCACAGATACGCAGTATTTT
v_call: TRBV3-1; clone_size: many; d_call: NA; j_call: TRBJ2-7; cdr3_aa: CASSRGYEQYF; cdr3_nt: TGTGCCAGCAGCCGGGGCTACGAGCAGTACTTC
v_call: TRBV29-1; clone_size: NA; d_call: TRBD1; j_call: TRBJ1-1; cdr3_aa: CSVDETGPNTEAFF; cdr3_nt: TGCAGCGTTGACGAGACAGGGCCGAACACTGAAGCTTTCTTT
v_call: TRBV7-3; clone_size: many; d_call: NA; j_call: TRBJ2-6; cdr3_aa: CASSFFGDGISGANVLTF; cdr3_nt: TGTGCCAGCAGCTTCTTCGGGGACGGTATCTCTGGGGCCAACGTCCTGACTTTC
v_call: TRBV9; clone_size: NA; d_call: TRBD1; j_call: TRBJ1-2; cdr3_aa: CASSLWDSSYGYTF; cdr3_nt: TGTGCCAGCAGCCTGTGGGACAGCTCCTATGGCTACACCTTC
v_call: TRBV15; clone_size: many; d_call: NA; j_call: TRBJ1-5; cdr3_aa: CATSTEGTGADYSNQPQHF; cdr3_nt: TGTGCCACCAGCACAGAAGGGACGGGAGCCGATTATAGCAATCAGCCCCAGCATTTT
v_call: TRBV4-2; clone_size: many; d_call: NA; j_call: TRBJ1-1; cdr3_aa: CASSQVGIGGTEAFF; cdr3_nt: TGTGCCAGCAGCCAAGTCGGGATCGGGGGTACTGAAGCTTTCTTT
v_call: TRBV2; clone_size: many; d_call: TRBD2; j_call: TRBJ2-3; cdr3_aa: CASSALPGLAADTQYF; cdr3_nt: TGTGCCAGCAGTGCTCTTCCGGGACTAGCGGCAGATACGCAGTATTTT
v_call: TRBV28; clone_size: NA; d_call: NA; j_call: TRBJ1-2; cdr3_aa: CASSLRSRGDGYTF; cdr3_nt: TGTGCCAGCAGTTTAAGGTCCAGGGGAGATGGCTACACCTTC
v_call: TRBV5-1; clone_size: many; d_call: TRBD1; j_call: TRBJ2-7; cdr3_aa: CASKTGGSEQYF; cdr3_nt: TGCGCCAGCAAGACAGGGGGAAGCGAGCAGTACTTC
v_call: TRBV5-1; clone_size: few; d_call: NA; j_call: TRBJ2-1; cdr3_aa: CASSSTRSSYNEQFF; cdr3_nt: TGCGCCAGCAGCTCGACGAGGAGCTCCTACAATGAGCAGTTCTTC
v_call: TRBV7-6; clone_size: NA; d_call: TRBD1; j_call: TRBJ2-7; cdr3_aa: CASSSDRGLSVRTYEQYF; cdr3_nt: TGTGCCAGCAGTTCAGACAGGGGGCTAAGCGTCAGAACCTACGAGCAGTACTTC
v_call: TRBV5-4; clone_size: few; d_call: TRBD2; j_call: TRBJ2-3; cdr3_aa: CASSGLAGGPTDTQYF; cdr3_nt: TGTGCCAGCAGCGGCCTAGCGGGGGGGCCGACAGATACGCAGTATTTT
v_call: TRBV5-1; clone_size: many; d_call: NA; j_call: TRBJ1-6; cdr3_aa: CASSLGDIGSPLHF; cdr3_nt: TGCGCCAGCAGCTTGGGGGACATCGGATCACCCCTCCACTTT
v_call: TRBV18; clone_size: NA; d_call: NA; j_call: TRBJ2-3; cdr3_aa: CASSFQRWPDTQYF; cdr3_nt: TGTGCCAGCTCATTCCAGCGGTGGCCGGATACGCAGTATTTT
v_call: TRBV7-9; clone_size: NA; d_call: TRBD2; j_call: TRBJ2-7; cdr3_aa: CASRPGLEDYEQYF; cdr3_nt: TGTGCCAGCAGGCCGGGACTAGAAGACTACGAGCAGTACTTC
v_call: TRBV7-6; clone_size: NA; d_call: TRBD1; j_call: TRBJ2-7; cdr3_aa: CASSPYLTGTESSYEQYF; cdr3_nt: TGTGCCAGCAGCCCGTACCTCACCGGGACAGAGAGCTCCTACGAGCAGTACTTC
v_call: TRBV5-6; clone_size: few; d_call: NA; j_call: TRBJ2-7; cdr3_aa: CASRPTSRDPEHAEQYF; cdr3_nt: TGTGCCAGCAGACCTACTTCACGGGACCCCGAGCATGCCGAGCAGTACTTC
v_call: TRBV27; clone_size: few; d_call: TRBD1; j_call: TRBJ2-1; cdr3_aa: CASGRGQEEFF; cdr3_nt: TGTGCCAGCGGCAGAGGACAGGAAGAGTTCTTC
v_call: TRBV29-1; clone_size: NA; d_call: NA; j_call: TRBJ2-7; cdr3_aa: CSVGISYEQYF; cdr3_nt: TGCAGCGTTGGCATATCCTACGAGCAGTACTTC
v_call: TRBV28; clone_size: NA; d_call: TRBD2; j_call: TRBJ2-3; cdr3_aa: CASSSKRLAAHKDTQYF; cdr3_nt: TGTGCCAGCAGTTCGAAGAGACTAGCGGCCCACAAGGATACGCAGTATTTT
v_call: TRBV6-5; clone_size: NA; d_call: NA; j_call: TRBJ2-3; cdr3_aa: CASSYSWGDSQYF; cdr3_nt: TGTGCCAGCAGTTACTCGTGGGGGGATTCGCAGTATTTT
v_call: TRBV12-3/TRBV12-4; clone_size: few; d_call: NA; j_call: TRBJ2-2; cdr3_aa: CASSPQTGRTGELFF; cdr3_nt: TGTGCCAGCAGTCCCCAGACAGGACGAACCGGGGAGCTGTTTTTT
v_call: TRBV3-1; clone_size: many; d_call: TRBD1; j_call: TRBJ1-6; cdr3_aa: CASSSGTGIRNSPLHF; cdr3_nt: TGTGCCAGCAGCTCGGGGACAGGGATACGTAATTCACCCCTCCACTTT
v_call: TRBV10-2; clone_size: NA; d_call: NA; j_call: TRBJ1-1; cdr3_aa: CASSLFGVNTEAFF; cdr3_nt: TGCGCCAGCAGTCTGTTTGGAGTGAACACTGAAGCTTTCTTT
v_call: TRBV11-2; clone_size: many; d_call: NA; j_call: TRBJ2-1; cdr3_aa: CASSARTTGYNEQFF; cdr3_nt: TGTGCCAGCAGCGCCCGGACGACGGGTTACAATGAGCAGTTCTTC